These T cell receptor beta chains were read from a single sample in a study of shared clonotypes between healthy human individuals. The repertoire was sequenced with immunoSEQ multiplex PCR; TCRdb's copy has only in-frame clones and lacks some. Of some 2,100,000 clones listed, 90% to 95% are singletons. The source material was naive CD8+ T cells from PBMCs. The source of these receptors is a man younger than 35 in good health. Some clones in this sample may be carry-over from other donors' samples. The CDR3 runs from the conserved cysteine through the conserved F or W. A D gene is named only where the DNA matches it firmly.

DNA | CDR3 | V | D | J
TGTGCCAGCAGTGACCCGCTGGGCGGGAGGTCACGGAATGAGCAGTTCTTC | CASSDPLGGRSRNEQFF | TRBV25-1 | TRBD2 | TRBJ2-1
TGTGCCAGCAGCTCTTTTGCTAGCGGGTTCTACAATGAGCAGTTCTTC | CASSSFASGFYNEQFF | TRBV7-8 | TRBD2 | TRBJ2-1
TGTGCCAGCAGTGAAGCATCCGTCCTCAGGAATGAGCAGTTCTTC | CASSEASVLRNEQFF | TRBV13 | . | TRBJ2-1
TGTGCCAGCAGCGCGACGGGGGTGCGCGATACGCAGTATTTT | CASSATGVRDTQYF | TRBV27 | . | TRBJ2-3
TGTGCCAGCAGCCCTGGGGGTCTGGGCGAGGAGACCCAGTACTTC | CASSPGGLGEETQYF | TRBV5-8 | . | TRBJ2-5
TGTGCCAGCAGCCCCCATCGGGGACAGGGGGCTCCGGGGGAGCAGTACTTC | CASSPHRGQGAPGEQYF | TRBV14 | TRBD1 | TRBJ2-7
TGTGCCAGTCGACTTGTTAGCTCCTACGAGCAGTACTTC | CASRLVSSYEQYF | TRBV6-1 | . | TRBJ2-7
TGTGCCAGCAGTTTGGGGACAGCATGGAACTATGGCTACACCTTC | CASSLGTAWNYGYTF | TRBV7-9 | TRBD1 | TRBJ1-2
TGTGCCAGCAGCTTACGAACAGGGGCCGGCGGGCCCTCCTACGAGCAGTACTTC | CASSLRTGAGGPSYEQYF | TRBV7-9 | TRBD1 | TRBJ2-7
TGTGCCAGCAGTTACCTAGCGGGAGGTCAGTACGAGCAGTACTTC | CASSYLAGGQYEQYF | TRBV6-5 | TRBD2 | TRBJ2-7